The 5 T cell receptor beta chains reported below all come from one sample, sequenced in a study of blood T cell repertoires in COVID-19. Some clones are missing from TCRdb's copy, which holds only in-frame ones; the method was immunoSEQ multiplex PCR. Seen here are 150,000 to 190,000 clones, about 85% observed once, and the top ten hold 7% to 10%. Sequenced sample: peripheral blood. The receptors shown here come from an older woman with COVID-19, enrolled during active disease.

This chain links TRBV6-5 with TRBJ1-5; D perhaps matches TRBD1 (5 bases). The CDR3 totals 13 residues. Germline CDR1 MNHEY, CDR2 SVGAGI. Trimming removed 6 bases from V and 7 bases from J, with 13 bases in between. The CDR3 DNA sequence: TGTGCCAGCAGCTTCTTCCAGGGCCAGCCCCAGCATTTT. As protein: CASSFFQGQPQHF.

This chain uses TRBV30 with TRBJ1-2, with D tentatively TRBD1 (5 bases). This CDR3 contains 13 residues. Germline V CDR1 and CDR2: GTSNPN, SVGIG (reference sequence). The germline V and J ends were trimmed by 0 bases and 1 base, with 6 bases remaining between them. The CDR3 here is CAWSVGVNYGYTF. CDR3 in DNA: TGTGCCTGGAGTGTAGGGGTTAACTATGGCTACACCTTC. Full variable domain (remainder filled in from reference TRBV30 and TRBJ1-2): SQTIHQWPATLVQPVGSPLSLECTVEGTSNPNLYWYRQAAGRGLQLLFYSVGIGQISSEVPQNLSASRPQDRQFILSSKKLLLSDSGFYLCAWSVGVNYGYTFGSGTRLTVV.

The chain uses TRBV6-5 and TRBJ1-1; the match to TRBD1 covers 8 bases. Per the germline V gene, CDR1 is MNHEY and CDR2 is SVGAGI. This CDR3 contains 14 residues. Trimming at V came to 6 bases and at J to 1 base, leaving 4 bases not matched to a gene. The CDR3 nucleotides read TGTGCCAGCAGATCTCAGGGGGCGAACACTGAAGCTTTCTTT. Protein product: CASRSQGANTEAFF.

CDR3 nucleotide sequence: TGTGCCAGCTCACCCTCTCGACAGCGCACTAATGAAAAACTGTTTTTT. Translated, it gives CASSPSRQRTNEKLFF. The V gene is TRBV18, the J gene TRBJ1-4, with TRBD1 as a possible D gene (5 bases). Germline loops: CDR1 KGHSH, CDR2 LQKENI. V gave up 3 bases and J gave up 2 bases, with 13 bases separating them. The CDR3 totals 16 residues. Looking up the rest from reference TRBV18 and TRBJ1-4 gives the full variable domain: NAGVMQNPRHLVRRRGQEARLRCSPMKGHSHVYWYRQLPEEGLKFMVYLQKENIIDESGMPKERFSAEFPKEGPSILRIQQVVRGDSAAYFCASSPSRQRTNEKLFFGSGTQLSVL.

V usage is TRBV30 and J usage is TRBJ2-2; weak D call: TRBD2 (5 bases). Trimming took off 0 bases at V and 4 bases at J, with 12 bases between the two ends. Germline lookup yields CDR1 GTSNPN and CDR2 SVGIG (reference sequence). The CDR3 contains 15 residues. This CDR3 is CAWSVQWAGTGELFF. CDR3 bases: TGTGCCTGGAGTGTACAATGGGCGGGCACCGGGGAGCTGTTTTTT. The complete variable domain, with remaining parts taken from reference TRBV30 and TRBJ2-2, reads SQTIHQWPATLVQPVGSPLSLECTVEGTSNPNLYWYRQAAGRGLQLLFYSVGIGQISSEVPQNLSASRPQDRQFILSSKKLLLSDSGFYLCAWSVQWAGTGELFFGEGSRLTVL.